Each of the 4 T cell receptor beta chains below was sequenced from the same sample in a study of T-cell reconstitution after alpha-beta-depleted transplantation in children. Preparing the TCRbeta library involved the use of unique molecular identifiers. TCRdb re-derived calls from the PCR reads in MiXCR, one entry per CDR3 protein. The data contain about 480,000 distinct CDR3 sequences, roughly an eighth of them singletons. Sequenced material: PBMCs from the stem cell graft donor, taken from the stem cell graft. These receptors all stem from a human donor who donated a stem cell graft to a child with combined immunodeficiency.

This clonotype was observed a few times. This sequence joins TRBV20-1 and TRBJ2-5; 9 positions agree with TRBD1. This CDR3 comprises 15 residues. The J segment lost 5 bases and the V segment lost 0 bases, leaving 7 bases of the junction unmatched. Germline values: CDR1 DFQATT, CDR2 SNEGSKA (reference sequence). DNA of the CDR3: TGCAGTGCTAGAGACCGGGACAGGGCGCCTGAGACCCAGTACTTC. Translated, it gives CSARDRDRAPETQYF.

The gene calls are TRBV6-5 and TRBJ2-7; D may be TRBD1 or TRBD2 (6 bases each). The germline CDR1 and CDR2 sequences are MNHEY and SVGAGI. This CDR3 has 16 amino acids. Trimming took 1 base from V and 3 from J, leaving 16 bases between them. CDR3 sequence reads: CASSYYEGGLHYEQYF. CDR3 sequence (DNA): TGTGCCAGCAGTTACTACGAGGGGGGCCTGCACTACGAGCAGTACTTC.

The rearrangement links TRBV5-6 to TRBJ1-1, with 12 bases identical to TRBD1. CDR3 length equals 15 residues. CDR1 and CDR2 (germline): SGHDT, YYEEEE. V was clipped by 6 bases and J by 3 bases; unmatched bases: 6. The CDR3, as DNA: TGTGCCAGCATCATAGGGACAGGGGGCCACACTGAAGCTTTCTTT. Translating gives CASIIGTGGHTEAFF.

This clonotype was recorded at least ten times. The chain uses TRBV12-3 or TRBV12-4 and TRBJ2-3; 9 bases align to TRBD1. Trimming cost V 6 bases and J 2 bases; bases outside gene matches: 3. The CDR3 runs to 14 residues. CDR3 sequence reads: CASRYRGPTDTQYF. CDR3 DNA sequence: TGTGCCAGCAGATACAGGGGGCCCACAGATACGCAGTATTTT.